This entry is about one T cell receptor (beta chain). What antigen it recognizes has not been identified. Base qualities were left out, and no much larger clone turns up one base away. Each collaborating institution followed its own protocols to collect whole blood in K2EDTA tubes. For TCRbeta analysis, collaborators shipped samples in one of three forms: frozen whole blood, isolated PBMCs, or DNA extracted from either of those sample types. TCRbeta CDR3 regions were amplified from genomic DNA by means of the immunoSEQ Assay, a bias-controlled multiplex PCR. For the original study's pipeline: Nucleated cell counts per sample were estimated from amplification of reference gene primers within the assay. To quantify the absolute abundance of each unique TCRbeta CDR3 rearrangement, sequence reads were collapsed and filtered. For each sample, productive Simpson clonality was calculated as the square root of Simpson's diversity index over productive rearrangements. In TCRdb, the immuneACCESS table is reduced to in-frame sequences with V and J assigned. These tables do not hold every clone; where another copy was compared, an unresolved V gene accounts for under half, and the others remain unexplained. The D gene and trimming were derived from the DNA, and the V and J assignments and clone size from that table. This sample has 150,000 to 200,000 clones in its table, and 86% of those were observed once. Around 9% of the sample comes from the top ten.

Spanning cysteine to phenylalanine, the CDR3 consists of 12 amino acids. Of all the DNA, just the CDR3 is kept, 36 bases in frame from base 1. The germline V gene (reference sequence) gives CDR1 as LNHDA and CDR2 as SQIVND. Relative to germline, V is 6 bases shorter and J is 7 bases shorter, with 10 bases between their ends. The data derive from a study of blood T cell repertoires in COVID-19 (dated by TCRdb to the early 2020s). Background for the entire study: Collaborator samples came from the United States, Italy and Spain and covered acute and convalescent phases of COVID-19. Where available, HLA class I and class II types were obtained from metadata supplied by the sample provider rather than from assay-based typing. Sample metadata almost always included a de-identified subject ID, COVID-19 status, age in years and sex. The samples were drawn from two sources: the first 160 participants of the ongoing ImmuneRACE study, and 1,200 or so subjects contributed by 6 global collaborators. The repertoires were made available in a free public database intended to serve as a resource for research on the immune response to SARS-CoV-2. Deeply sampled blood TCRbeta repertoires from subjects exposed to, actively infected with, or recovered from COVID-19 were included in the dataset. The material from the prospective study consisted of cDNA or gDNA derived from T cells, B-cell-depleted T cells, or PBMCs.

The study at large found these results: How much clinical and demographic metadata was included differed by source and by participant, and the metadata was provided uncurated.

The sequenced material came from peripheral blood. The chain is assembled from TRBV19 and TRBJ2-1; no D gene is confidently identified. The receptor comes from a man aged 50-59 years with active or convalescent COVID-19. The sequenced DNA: TGTGCCAGTAGCCGACTTGGGAATGAGCAGTTCTTC. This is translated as CASSRLGNEQFF.